This T cell receptor (beta chain) was found in a study of CD8+CD57+ T cells in acquired aplastic anemia. Study-level information: Sorted cells (CD4+ and CD8+) yielded DNA amounts that averaged approximately 3.1 ug.

Profiling that covered TCR beta VDJ and CDR3 relied on genomic DNA as its template. TCRdb recomputed calls from the reads with MiXCR, one row per CDR3 protein. The sample yields 250,000 to 300,000 distinct CDR3 sequences, around three fifths seen once. On this clonotype itself: The antigen is not known.

Regarding the study as a whole: With respect to CD8+ Simpson's diversity, patients and controls did not differ significantly. Researchers report that around 31 CD8+ CDR3 sequences appeared in both patients and controls.

The source of this sequence is a human donor with severe aplastic anemia or a healthy control (not recorded which). The sequencing input was sorted CD4+, CD8+, or CD8+CD57+ T cells (not recorded which) from PBMCs.

The CDR3 coding sequence is TGTGCCAGCAGCTTGGGGCGGGGACAAGCTTTCTTT. Its protein product is CASSLGRGQAFF. The V gene is TRBV7-9, the J gene TRBJ1-1; D is perhaps TRBD1 (5 bases). Deletions cut 3 bases from V and 9 bases from J, with 11 bases between. From germline, CDR1 is SEHNR and CDR2 FQNEAQ (reference sequence). The CDR3 contains 12 residues.